The sequence of this T cell receptor beta chain was determined in a study of long-term antiretroviral therapy in people with HIV. Study outcomes and limitations: CDR3 length ranges were narrower in HIV repertoires than in controls.

This clone was seen a handful of times. What it recognizes is unknown. Survey level was the resolution at which the v3.0 immunoSEQ assay ran. The method was immunoSEQ multiplex PCR; TCRdb's version includes in-frame clones alone and lacks a portion of them. The data show over 15,000 clones, around 84% seen once. Trimming pared 4 bases from V and 0 bases from J, leaving 13 bases between. There are 16 residues in the CDR3. The germline V gene has CDR1 SEHNR and CDR2 FQNEAQ (reference sequence). Source: unsorted PBMCs, taken 0.1 years before starting antiretroviral therapy. The chain is built from TRBV7-9 and TRBJ1-5; maybe TRBD1 (5 bases). The TCR was taken from a man in his late teens or twenties with HIV. In DNA, the CDR3 is TGTGCCAGCAGCTGTAGACAGACTATTAGCAATCAGCCCCAGCATTTT. It specifies CASSCRQTISNQPQHF.